This TCR beta chain is drawn from a study of human T cells and chemical hapten exposure. In the study's own analysis: Per sample, the median was 95,638 TCRs, with values from around 25,000 to 690,000. Each CDR3 protein is one row after TCRdb ran MiXCR on the RACE reads. These V and J calls derive from TCRdb rather than the authors' analysis. Counted here are some 50,000 distinct CDR3 sequences, about 3.9% occurring once; the ten biggest clones make up roughly 1.7%. The CDR3 totals 12 residues. Germline V gene data show CDR1 as SQVTM and CDR2 as ANQGSEA. This clonotype was counted at least ten times. Its antigen remains unidentified. As to time point: healthy volunteer bleed at 2 weeks. Unfractionated whole blood was the source from which total RNA was extracted. Study-wide results and caveats: With DPC sensitization, TCRs exceeding 1 in 1000 frequency showed no change.

Sequences were obtained from whole blood. The sequence was obtained from a female donor in good health. Some clones in this sample may be carry-over from other donors' samples. The rearrangement joins TRBV29-1 to TRBJ1-1; TRBD1 might be the D (6 bases). The CDR3 loop is CSYTRGGTEAFF. The CDR3 bases are TGCAGTTATACTAGGGGGGGGACTGAAGCTTTCTTT.